This is a list of T cell receptor beta chains from one sample in a study of CD8 T cells in Susac syndrome. Each CDR3 protein is one row after TCRdb ran MiXCR on the immunoSEQ multiplex PCR reads. The sample has about 130,000 distinct CDR3 sequences, around 94% seen once; the top ten hold around 0.21%. The sample consisted of CD8+ T cells from PBMCs. Every receptor here comes from a human donor with Susac syndrome. Each CDR3 is given with its conserved first and last residue. The D gene is left open where the match is weak. Some rows mark clone size as missing; the rest say once, few, many or name a class of expanded clone.

DNA | CDR3 | J | size | V | D
TGTGCCAGCAGCCAAGATGCCTACGAGCAGTACTTC | CASSQDAYEQYF | TRBJ2-7 | NA | TRBV3-1 | NA
TGTGCCAGCAGTCCGATGGACAGGGCTAAACTAGGAGAGACCCAGTACTTC | CASSPMDRAKLGETQYF | TRBJ2-5 | once | TRBV2 | TRBD1
TGTGCCAGCAGTTACACCGGGACAGGTCCTCCCTCCTTGAACACTGAAGCTTTCTTT | CASSYTGTGPPSLNTEAFF | TRBJ1-1 | NA | TRBV11-1 | TRBD1
TGTGCCAGCAGCCCACGGGGTCGGGGGATTGGCGAGCAGTACTTC | CASSPRGRGIGEQYF | TRBJ2-7 | NA | TRBV11-2 | NA
TGTGCCAGCAGTGGGGGCCTCACTCCGGATACGCAGTATTTT | CASSGGLTPDTQYF | TRBJ2-3 | NA | TRBV2 | NA
TGTGCCAGCAGTCAGCTTACAGGGCCCCCCGGGAATGAGCAGTTCTTC | CASSQLTGPPGNEQFF | TRBJ2-1 | NA | TRBV6-2/TRBV6-3 | NA
TGCGCCAGCAGCCAAGTTTCAGGGGACAGGGCCACCTACGAGCAGTACTTC | CASSQVSGDRATYEQYF | TRBJ2-7 | NA | TRBV4-1 | TRBD1
TGCGCCAGCAGCTTGGCCCCGGACAGCATCTATGGCTACACCTTC | CASSLAPDSIYGYTF | TRBJ1-2 | NA | TRBV5-1 | NA
TGCAGTGCTAGAGATTTAGCCTCTAGCGGGTCGGACAATGAGCAGTTCTTC | CSARDLASSGSDNEQFF | TRBJ2-1 | NA | TRBV20-1 | TRBD2
TGTGCCAGCAGTCGGACTGGGACAGGGGGTGAGCAGTTCTTC | CASSRTGTGGEQFF | TRBJ2-1 | NA | TRBV6-2/TRBV6-3 | TRBD1
TGTGCCTGGAGTGTACTGGGCCCGGAGACCCAGTACTTC | CAWSVLGPETQYF | TRBJ2-5 | NA | TRBV30 | NA
TGTGCCATCAGTGAGCACACTACCGGGGGGAACCAAGAGACCCAGTACTTC | CAISEHTTGGNQETQYF | TRBJ2-5 | NA | TRBV10-3 | TRBD2
TGTGCCAGCAGCTCCGGACAGTCCGAGACCCAGTACTTC | CASSSGQSETQYF | TRBJ2-5 | NA | TRBV7-9 | NA
TGTGCCAGCAGCTTATGGGACCTTAGTGGGAATGAGCAGTTCTTC | CASSLWDLSGNEQFF | TRBJ2-1 | NA | TRBV9 | NA
TGCAGTGCTAGCTTGCTAGCGAGCTCCTACAATGAGCAGTTCTTC | CSASLLASSYNEQFF | TRBJ2-1 | NA | TRBV20-1 | NA
TGTGCCAGTACCCCCAGGTTGAGCAATCAGCCCCAGCATTTT | CASTPRLSNQPQHF | TRBJ1-5 | NA | TRBV19 | NA
TGTGCCAGCTCACAGGGGGGGGACACTGAAGCTTTCTTT | CASSQGGDTEAFF | TRBJ1-1 | once | TRBV7-3 | TRBD1
TGTGCCAGCAGCACGAGATGGGACAGGGAGAACTATGGCTACACCTTC | CASSTRWDRENYGYTF | TRBJ1-2 | NA | TRBV7-9 | TRBD1
TGTGCCAGTAGTGCCTCCGGGACAGGGTTCGGCGAGCAGTACTTC | CASSASGTGFGEQYF | TRBJ2-7 | NA | TRBV19 | TRBD1
TGTGCCAGCAGCCCCACTCTTATGTATGGCTACACCTTC | CASSPTLMYGYTF | TRBJ1-2 | once | TRBV12-3/TRBV12-4 | NA
TGTGCCAGCAGCCCCCTAGGACTAGCCGGGCAAGAGACCCAGTACTTC | CASSPLGLAGQETQYF | TRBJ2-5 | NA | TRBV7-9 | TRBD2